This T cell receptor (beta chain) was sequenced during a study of blood T cell repertoires in COVID-19. The CDR3 loop spans 15 amino acids. Per the germline V gene, CDR1 is SGHAT and CDR2 is FQNNGV. The V and J ends lost 3 bases and 7 bases, in that order; junction bases with no gene match: 3. The data were produced by immunoSEQ multiplex PCR, yet TCRdb's version contains in-frame clones alone and is incomplete. This sample has 200,000 to 300,000 clones, with around 87% found just once. This receptor was taken from a woman aged 55 to 70 with COVID-19, enrolled during active disease. V gene TRBV11-2 combines with J gene TRBJ1-6; 10 nucleotides align to TRBD1. Sequencing was performed on peripheral blood. The CDR3 DNA reads as TGTGCCAGCAGCTTTGGGGGACAGGGGAATTCACCCCTCCACTTT. Protein product: CASSFGGQGNSPLHF.